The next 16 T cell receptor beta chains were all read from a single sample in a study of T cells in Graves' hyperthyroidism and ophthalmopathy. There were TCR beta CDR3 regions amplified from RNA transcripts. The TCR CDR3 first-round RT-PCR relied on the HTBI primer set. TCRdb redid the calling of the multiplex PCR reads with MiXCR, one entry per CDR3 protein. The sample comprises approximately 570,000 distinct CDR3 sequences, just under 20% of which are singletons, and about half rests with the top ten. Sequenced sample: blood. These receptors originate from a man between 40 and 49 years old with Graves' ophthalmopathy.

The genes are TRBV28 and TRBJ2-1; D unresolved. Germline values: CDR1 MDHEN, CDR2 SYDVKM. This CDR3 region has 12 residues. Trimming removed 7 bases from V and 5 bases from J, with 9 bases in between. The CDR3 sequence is CASIGNHNEQFF. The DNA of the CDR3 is TGTGCCAGCATAGGGAACCACAATGAGCAGTTCTTC. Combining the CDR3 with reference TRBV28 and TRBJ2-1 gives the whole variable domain DVKVTQSSRYLVKRTGEKVFLECVQDMDHENMFWYRQDPGLGLRLIYFSYDVKMKEKGDIPEGYSVSREKKERFSLILESASTNQTSMYLCASIGNHNEQFFGPGTRLTVL.

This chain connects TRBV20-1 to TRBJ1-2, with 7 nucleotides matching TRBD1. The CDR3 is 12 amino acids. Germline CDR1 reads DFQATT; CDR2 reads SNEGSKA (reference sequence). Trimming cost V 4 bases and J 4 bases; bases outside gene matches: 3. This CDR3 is CSATGTVYGYTF. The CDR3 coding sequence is TGCAGTGCTACCGGGACAGTCTATGGCTACACCTTC.

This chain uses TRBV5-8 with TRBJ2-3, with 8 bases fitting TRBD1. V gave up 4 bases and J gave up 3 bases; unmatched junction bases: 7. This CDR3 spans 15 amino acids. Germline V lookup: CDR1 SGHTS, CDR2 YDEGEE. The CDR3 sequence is CASSQGGQGTDTQYF. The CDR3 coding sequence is TGTGCCAGCAGCCAGGGAGGACAGGGAACAGATACGCAGTATTTT.

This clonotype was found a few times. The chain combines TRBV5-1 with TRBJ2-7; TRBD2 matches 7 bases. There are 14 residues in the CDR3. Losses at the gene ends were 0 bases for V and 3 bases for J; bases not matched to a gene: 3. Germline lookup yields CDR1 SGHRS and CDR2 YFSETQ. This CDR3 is CASSLAAGDYEQYF. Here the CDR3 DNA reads TGCGCCAGCAGCTTGGCGGCGGGGGACTACGAGCAGTACTTC.

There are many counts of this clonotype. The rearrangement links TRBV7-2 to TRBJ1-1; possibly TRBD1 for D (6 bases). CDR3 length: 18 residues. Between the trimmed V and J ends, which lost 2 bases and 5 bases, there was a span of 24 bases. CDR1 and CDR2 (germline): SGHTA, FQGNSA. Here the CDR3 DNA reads TGTGCCAGCAGCTTACCGGACAGTATTCCATTTATTGGTACTGAAGCTTTCTTT. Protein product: CASSLPDSIPFIGTEAFF.

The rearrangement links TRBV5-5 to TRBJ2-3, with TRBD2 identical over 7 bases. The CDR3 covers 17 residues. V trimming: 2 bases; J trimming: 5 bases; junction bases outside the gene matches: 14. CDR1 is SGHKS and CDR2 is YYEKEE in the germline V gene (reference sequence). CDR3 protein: CASSLRTREKFEDTQYF. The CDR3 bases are TGTGCCAGCAGCTTAAGGACTAGGGAGAAGTTTGAAGATACGCAGTATTTT.

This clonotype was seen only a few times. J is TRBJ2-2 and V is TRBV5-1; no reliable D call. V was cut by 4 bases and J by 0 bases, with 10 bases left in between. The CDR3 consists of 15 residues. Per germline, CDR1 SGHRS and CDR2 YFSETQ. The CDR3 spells CASSEGLANTGELFF. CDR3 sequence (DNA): TGCGCCAGCAGCGAAGGGCTCGCGAACACCGGGGAGCTGTTTTTT.

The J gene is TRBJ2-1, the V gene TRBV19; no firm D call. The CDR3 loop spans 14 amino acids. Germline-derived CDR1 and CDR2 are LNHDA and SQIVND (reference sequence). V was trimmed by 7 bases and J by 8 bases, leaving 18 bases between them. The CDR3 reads CASTPRAFEDEQFF. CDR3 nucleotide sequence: TGTGCCAGTACCCCTCGGGCCTTTGAGGATGAGCAGTTCTTC.

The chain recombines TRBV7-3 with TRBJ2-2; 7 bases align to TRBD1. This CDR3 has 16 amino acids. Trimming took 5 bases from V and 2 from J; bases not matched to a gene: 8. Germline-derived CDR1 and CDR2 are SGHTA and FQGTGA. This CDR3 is CASSRTGTVNTGELFF. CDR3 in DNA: TGTGCCAGCAGCAGAACTGGGACAGTCAACACCGGGGAGCTGTTTTTT.

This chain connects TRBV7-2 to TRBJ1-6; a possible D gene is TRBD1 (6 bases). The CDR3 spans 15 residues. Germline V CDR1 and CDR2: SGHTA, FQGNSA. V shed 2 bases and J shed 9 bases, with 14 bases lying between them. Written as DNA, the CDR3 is TGTGCCAGCAGCTTATTCGGGGGCTTGGGTTCACCCCTCCACTTT. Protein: CASSLFGGLGSPLHF. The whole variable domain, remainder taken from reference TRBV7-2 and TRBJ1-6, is GAGVSQSPSNKVTEKGKDVELRCDPISGHTALYWYRQSLGQGLEFLIYFQGNSAPDKSGLPSDRFSAERTGGSVSTLTIQRTQQEDSAVYLCASSLFGGLGSPLHFGNGTRLTVT.

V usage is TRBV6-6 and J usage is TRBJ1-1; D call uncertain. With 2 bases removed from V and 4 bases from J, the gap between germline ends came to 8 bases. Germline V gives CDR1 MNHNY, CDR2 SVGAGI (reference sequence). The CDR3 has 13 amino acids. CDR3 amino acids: CASSYGLGTEAFF. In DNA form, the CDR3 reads TGTGCCAGCAGTTACGGCTTGGGCACTGAAGCTTTCTTT.

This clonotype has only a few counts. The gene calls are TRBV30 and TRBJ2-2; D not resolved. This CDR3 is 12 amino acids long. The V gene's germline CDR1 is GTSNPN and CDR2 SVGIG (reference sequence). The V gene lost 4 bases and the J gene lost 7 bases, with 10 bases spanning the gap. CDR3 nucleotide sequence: TGTGCCTGGAAGGGTTTGTTCGGGGAGCTGTTTTTT. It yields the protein CAWKGLFGELFF.

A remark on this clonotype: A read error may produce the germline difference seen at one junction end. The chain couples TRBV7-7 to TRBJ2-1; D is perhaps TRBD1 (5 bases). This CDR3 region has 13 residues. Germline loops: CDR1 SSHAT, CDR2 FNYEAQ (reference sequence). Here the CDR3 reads CASSLAGKNEQFF. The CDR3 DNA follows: TGTGCTAGCAGCTTAGCAGGGAAAAATGAGCAGTTCTTC.

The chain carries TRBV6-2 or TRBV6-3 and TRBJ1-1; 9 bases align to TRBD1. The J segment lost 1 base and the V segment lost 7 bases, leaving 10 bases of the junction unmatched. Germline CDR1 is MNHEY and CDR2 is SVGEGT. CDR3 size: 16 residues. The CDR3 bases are TGTGCCAGCACCGATACCTGGGACAGGGCGAACACTGAAGCTTTCTTT. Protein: CASTDTWDRANTEAFF.

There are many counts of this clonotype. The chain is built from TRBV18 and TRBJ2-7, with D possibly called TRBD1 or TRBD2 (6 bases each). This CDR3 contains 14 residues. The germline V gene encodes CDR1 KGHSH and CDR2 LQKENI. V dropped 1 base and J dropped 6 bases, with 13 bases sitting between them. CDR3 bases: TGTGCCAGCTCACCACGGACGGGGGCATTCGAGCAGTACTTC. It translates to CASSPRTGAFEQYF.

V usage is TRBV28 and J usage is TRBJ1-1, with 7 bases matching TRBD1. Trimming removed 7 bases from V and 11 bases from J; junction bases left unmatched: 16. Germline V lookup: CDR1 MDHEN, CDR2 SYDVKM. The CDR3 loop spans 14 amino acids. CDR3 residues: CASTYDRVVAGAFF. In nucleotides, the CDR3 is TGTGCCAGCACCTACGACAGGGTGGTCGCTGGGGCTTTCTTT.